One and the same sample provided the 4 T cell receptor beta chains below, sequenced in a study of cytomegalovirus exposure and HLA in healthy donors. Primers: 60 Vbeta forward and 13 Jbeta reverse. Clones were read by immunoSEQ multiplex PCR, and TCRdb kept only the in-frame ones, dropping some. The sample holds over 85,000 clones; 55% to 80% are singletons and the top ten take approximately 4.3%. The specimen was PBMCs. The receptors stem from a human donor in good health.

The chain has TRBV28 and TRBJ2-7; 9 bases are shared with TRBD2. The V gene end was trimmed by 5 bases and the J gene end by 2 bases; junction bases not matched to a gene: 4. Germline V CDR1 and CDR2: MDHEN, SYDVKM. The CDR3 sequence is 14 residues long. The CDR3 nucleotides are TGTGCCAGCAGTAGATTAGCGGGAGCCTACGAGCAGTACTTC. Translated, it gives CASSRLAGAYEQYF.

The chain combines TRBV9 with TRBJ1-1; D gene uncertain. The V gene lost 2 bases and the J gene lost 5 bases, with 16 bases spanning the gap. Germline V lookup: CDR1 SGDLS, CDR2 YYNGEE. The CDR3 runs 15 residues. The CDR3 DNA reads TGTGCCAGCAGCGTCGGCCCGAGCCGGAGGACTGAAGCTTTCTTT. It specifies CASSVGPSRRTEAFF. Complete variable domain (other parts from reference TRBV9 and TRBJ1-1): DSGVTQTPKHLITATGQRVTLRCSPRSGDLSVYWYQQSLDQGLQFLIQYYNGEERAKGNILERFSAQQFPDLHSELNLSSLELGDSALYFCASSVGPSRRTEAFFGQGTRLTVV.

This chain uses TRBV28 with TRBJ1-1, with unresolved D. Germline assignment: CDR1 MDHEN and CDR2 SYDVKM. The CDR3 runs 14 residues. Trimming left V 5 bases short and J 6 bases short, with 16 bases between. CDR3 sequence: CASSPRLMGAEAFF. For the CDR3, the DNA is TGTGCCAGCAGTCCTCGGTTAATGGGCGCTGAAGCTTTCTTT.

This clone was detected once. The chain couples TRBV5-6 to TRBJ1-5; D perhaps matches TRBD1 (5 bases). Between the trimmed V and J ends, which lost 9 bases and 3 bases, there was a span of 13 bases. The CDR3 is 13 residues long. Germline lookup yields CDR1 SGHDT and CDR2 YYEEEE. The CDR3 coding sequence is TGTGCCATCCAAACAGGCCCCAATCAGCCCCAGCATTTT. This translates into CAIQTGPNQPQHF. Based on the CDR3 plus reference TRBV5-6 and TRBJ1-5, the full variable domain is DAGVTQSPTHLIKTRGQQVTLRCSPKSGHDTVSWYQQALGQGPQFIFQYYEEEERQRGNFPDRFSGHQFPNYSSELNVNALLLGDSALYLCAIQTGPNQPQHFGDGTRLSIL.